This TCR beta chain was identified during a study of CD8+ T cells in alopecia areata. About the research overall: Female C3H/HeJ mice aged 7-10 weeks received skin from spontaneously alopecic C3H/HeJ graft donors aged about 6-13 months. Overall study findings and caveats: Across lesional scalp, and particularly alopecia totalis/universalis, clonality surpassed that of normal scalp. Sharing of TCR sequences between patients (possibly for HLA-related reasons) was less clear than in mice. Sequencing of scalp samples also includes resident alphabeta T cells from normal skin.

Ten or more counts support this clone. Its matching antigen is unknown. Mouse germline and gene names are used. The read halts 4 residues ahead of the CDR3 end, with the missing end drawn from the germline J gene. In the same sample, other DNA sequences code for this CDR3. The V gene's germline CDR1 is GKSSPN and CDR2 SITVG. The CDR3 spans 14 residues. Germline trimming cut 1 base from V and 1 base from J; bases unmatched to any gene: 1. RNA was extracted and reverse transcribed into cDNA as the sequencing template. Clones were read by immunoSEQ multiplex PCR, and TCRdb kept only the in-frame ones, dropping some. The record shows 270,000 or so clones for this sample, with no singletons present. Separation of pooled cutaneous lymph node cells was by sorting with CD4, CD8alpha, NKG2D, NKG2ACE and other markers.

The V call is TRBV31, the J call TRBJ2-1, with 7 bases that match TRBD1. The clonotype comes from a C3H/HeJ mouse with alopecia areata. The strain's MHC haplotype is H2-k. Input material: CD4+ T cells sorted from a lymph node. The sequenced part of the CDR3 DNA is TGTGCCTGGAGTCCGGGACAGAACTATGCT. Translating gives CAWSPGQNYA. The CDR3 as a whole reads CAWSPGQNYAEQFF.